Below are 25 T cell receptor beta chains sequenced from a single sample in a study of preoperative IRX-2 immunotherapy in early breast cancer. Treatment indicated: preoperative locoregional IRX-2 cytokine immunotherapy. The method was immunoSEQ multiplex PCR; TCRdb's version includes in-frame clones alone and lacks a portion of them. This table has approximately 11,000 clones, roughly 80% appearing once. Sequencing used lymph node tissue, obtained before IRX-2 immunotherapy. The source of these receptors is a human donor with breast cancer.

The rearrangement uses TRBV11-3 and TRBJ1-1; tentative D call: TRBD1 (6 bases). Per the germline V gene, CDR1 is SGHNT and CDR2 is YENEEA. V was trimmed by 4 bases and J by 2 bases, leaving 11 bases between them. The CDR3 totals 14 residues. CDR3 coding DNA: TGTGCCAGCAGCTATAGGACAGTAAACACTGAAGCTTTCTTT. It translates to CASSYRTVNTEAFF. The variable domain in full, completed from reference TRBV11-3 and TRBJ1-1, reads EAGVVQSPRYKIIEKKQPVAFWCNPISGHNTLYWYLQNLGQGPELLIRYENEEAVDDSQLPKDRFSAERLKGVDSTLKIQPAELGDSAVYLCASSYRTVNTEAFFGQGTRLTVV.

By share of the sample, this clone is medium-sized. The chain uses TRBV11-3 and TRBJ2-2; perhaps TRBD2 as D (6 bases). V was clipped by 5 bases and J by 4 bases, with 11 bases between them. The CDR3 covers 14 residues. Looked up from germline, CDR1 is SGHNT and CDR2 is YENEEA. CDR3 protein: CASSVEGGTGELFF. The CDR3 region has the DNA TGTGCCAGCAGCGTGGAGGGCGGCACCGGGGAGCTGTTTTTT.

In its sample, this clone was seen a few times. J is TRBJ1-1 and V is TRBV19; D remains ambiguous. Trimming stripped 3 bases from V and 1 base from J, with 15 bases between. The CDR3 is 16 residues long. Germline assignment: CDR1 LNHDA and CDR2 SQIVND (reference sequence). The CDR3 protein is CASSIQGSRGNTEAFF. CDR3 in DNA: TGTGCCAGTAGTATTCAAGGGAGCAGAGGGAACACTGAAGCTTTCTTT.

The V gene is TRBV6-8, the J gene TRBJ1-2; a weak D match, TRBD1 (5 bases). The V end was cut by 2 bases, the J end by 0 bases, with 10 bases between. This CDR3 comprises 15 residues. Germline assignment: CDR1 MNHGY and CDR2 SAAAGT. The CDR3 DNA reads as TGTGCCAGCAGTTACAATGACAGAACTAACTATGGCTACACCTTC. This translates into CASSYNDRTNYGYTF.

This sequence joins TRBV14 and TRBJ2-1, with a weak D call TRBD1 (5 bases). The CDR3 spans 17 residues. From germline, CDR1 is SGHDN and CDR2 FVKESK. Trimming took 0 bases from V and 6 from J, leaving 18 bases between them. In DNA, the CDR3 is TGTGCCAGCAGCCAAGATCAGCAGGGTAAGGTCCCCAATGAGCAGTTCTTC. The encoded protein is CASSQDQQGKVPNEQFF.

The chain couples TRBV7-6 to TRBJ2-4, with D possibly being TRBD2 (6 bases). The ends were cut back, 3 bases at V and 0 bases at J, with 9 bases in the middle. This CDR3 has 15 amino acids. Germline V gives CDR1 SGHVS, CDR2 FNYEAQ. CDR3 loop: CASSLGGVAKNIQYF. Written as DNA, the CDR3 is TGTGCCAGCAGCTTGGGCGGGGTAGCCAAAAACATTCAGTACTTC.

V and J are TRBV15 and TRBJ1-2, with D perhaps TRBD1 (5 bases). CDR3 length equals 14 residues. V lost 3 bases and J lost 5, with 13 bases in between. CDR1 and CDR2 (germline): LNHNV, YYDKDF (reference sequence). Here the CDR3 DNA reads TGTGCCACCAGCAGGGGGCAAACAGAATATGGCTACACCTTC. Amino acid sequence: CATSRGQTEYGYTF.

This rearrangement joins TRBV11-3 to TRBJ2-7; D is undetermined. V was trimmed by 5 bases and J by 5 bases, leaving 22 bases between them. CDR3 size: 16 residues. The germline CDR1 and CDR2 sequences are SGHNT and YENEEA. The CDR3 loop reads CASSPKTPTSHDEQYF. In nucleotides, the CDR3 is TGTGCCAGCAGCCCTAAGACCCCCACCTCGCACGACGAGCAGTACTTC.

This chain links TRBV19 with TRBJ1-1, with D possibly being TRBD1 (6 bases). The CDR3 loop spans 13 amino acids. The germline gives CDR1 LNHDA, CDR2 SQIVND (reference sequence). Trimming took 1 base from V and 4 from J, leaving 7 bases between them. The CDR3 DNA reads TGTGCCAGTAGTATAGGCAGGGGCACTGAAGCTTTCTTT. It encodes CASSIGRGTEAFF. The full variable domain, rest sourced from reference TRBV19 and TRBJ1-1, is DGGITQSPKYLFRKEGQNVTLSCEQNLNHDAMYWYRQDPGQGLRLIYYSQIVNDFQKGDIAEGYSVSREKKESFPLTVTSAQKNPTAFYLCASSIGRGTEAFFGQGTRLTVV.

The chain combines TRBV6-8 with TRBJ1-2; maybe TRBD1 (5 bases). This CDR3 is built from 13 residues. Trimming took 5 bases from V and 4 from J, leaving 11 bases between them. From germline, CDR1 is MNHGY and CDR2 SAAAGT. DNA of the CDR3: TGTGCCAGCAGTGAGAACGGGGCCTATGGCTACACCTTC. This codes for CASSENGAYGYTF.

The gene calls are TRBV6-8 and TRBJ2-7, with 14 bases aligning to TRBD2. V was pared by 5 bases and J by 5 bases, with 2 bases of the junction left unmatched. Germline values: CDR1 MNHGY, CDR2 SAAAGT. This CDR3 has 14 residues. The CDR3 sequence: CASSRTSGRHEQYF. CDR3 sequence (DNA): TGTGCCAGCAGTCGGACTAGCGGGAGGCACGAGCAGTACTTC.

The chain couples TRBV29-1 to TRBJ1-1; tentative D call: TRBD1 (6 bases). This CDR3 has 12 residues. CDR1 is SQVTM and CDR2 is ANQGSEA in the germline V gene. Deletions cut 7 bases from V and 4 bases from J, with 13 bases between. CDR3 nucleotide sequence: TGCAGCGGGACAGTGGAGGGCACTGAAGCTTTCTTT. Amino acids: CSGTVEGTEAFF.

This rearrangement joins TRBV28 to TRBJ2-1; 8 positions agree with TRBD2. Per the germline V gene, CDR1 is MDHEN and CDR2 is SYDVKM. The ends lost 4 bases at V and 2 bases at J; junction bases unmatched: 4. This CDR3 region has 15 residues. Here the CDR3 DNA reads TGTGCCAGCAGTTCCCCAGCGGGAGCCTACAATGAGCAGTTCTTC. Translated: CASSSPAGAYNEQFF. Together with reference TRBV28 and TRBJ2-1, the CDR3 gives the full variable domain: DVKVTQSSRYLVKRTGEKVFLECVQDMDHENMFWYRQDPGLGLRLIYFSYDVKMKEKGDIPEGYSVSREKKERFSLILESASTNQTSMYLCASSSPAGAYNEQFFGPGTRLTVL.

The J gene is TRBJ2-5, the V gene TRBV7-7; D might be TRBD1 (6 bases). CDR3 length: 14 amino acids. V dropped 5 bases and J dropped 0 bases, with 10 bases sitting between them. Germline V gene sequence: CDR1 SSHAT, CDR2 FNYEAQ (reference sequence). CDR3 sequence (DNA): TGTGCCAGCAGCCCGGGGACACACCAAGAGACCCAGTACTTC. Amino acids: CASSPGTHQETQYF.

V gene TRBV7-1 combines with J gene TRBJ1-1, with D unresolved. TRBV7-1 has ORF status, its function being uncertain. The CDR3 has 13 amino acids. Trimming cost V 4 bases and J 4 bases, with 10 bases left between them. The CDR3 DNA reads as TGTGCCAGCAGCTTCGTCTCAGGCACTGAAGCTTTCTTT. Translating gives CASSFVSGTEAFF.

The CDR3 DNA reads TGCAGCGTTTCTAGGACAGGGGGCTACGAGCAGTACTTC. It translates to CSVSRTGGYEQYF. The V and J genes are TRBV29-1 and TRBJ2-7; TRBD1 aligns across 10 bases. There are 13 residues in the CDR3. Germline V lookup: CDR1 SQVTM, CDR2 ANQGSEA. With V trimmed by 5 bases and J by 3 bases, 4 bases remained unmatched.

The chain combines TRBV7-1 with TRBJ2-3, with 14 bases fitting TRBD2. TRBV7-1 is an ORF, and what it does is uncertain. The CDR3 contains 15 residues. The ends lost 7 bases at V and 9 bases at J; junction bases unmatched: 9. The DNA for the CDR3 is TGTGCCAGCATTTTCGGACTAGCGGGAGGTTCCACGCAGTATTTT. Residues: CASIFGLAGGSTQYF.

The V gene is TRBV11-3, the J gene TRBJ2-7; no firm D call. This CDR3 has 15 amino acids. Per germline, CDR1 SGHNT and CDR2 YENEEA. V lost 0 bases and J 3 bases, leaving 12 bases between the germline ends. The CDR3 DNA reads TGTGCCAGCAGCTTAGAAGGGCTAGGAATCTACGAGCAGTACTTC. Translation gives CASSLEGLGIYEQYF.

The CDR3 is CASNPGQDSGNTIYF. DNA for the CDR3: TGTGCCAGCAACCCGGGACAGGACTCTGGAAACACCATATATTTT. The rearrangement links TRBV7-1 to TRBJ1-3; 8 bases fit TRBD1. TRBV7-1 is labeled an ORF, and its function is uncertain. This CDR3 is built from 15 residues. After removal of 7 bases from V and 0 bases from J, the junction contained 5 bases not matched to a gene.

This CDR3 is CASSLGQAADTQYF. CDR3 sequence (DNA): TGCGCCAGCAGCCTGGGACAGGCCGCAGATACGCAGTATTTT. The V and J genes are TRBV5-1 and TRBJ2-3; TRBD1 aligns across 8 bases. V was clipped by 4 bases and J by 4 bases; unmatched bases: 5. The CDR3 loop spans 14 amino acids. Germline V gene sequence: CDR1 SGHRS, CDR2 YFSETQ.

This chain connects TRBV5-1 to TRBJ1-5; D is undetermined. This CDR3 has 14 amino acids. Germline V lookup: CDR1 SGHRS, CDR2 YFSETQ. The ends were cut back, 1 base at V and 5 bases at J, with 10 bases in the middle. CDR3 DNA: TGCGCCAGCAGCTTGTCAGGTATCGATCAGCCCCAGCATTTT. Translating it yields CASSLSGIDQPQHF.

V usage is TRBV6-8 and J usage is TRBJ1-3; D is uncertain. V was trimmed by 0 bases and J by 0 bases, leaving 9 bases between them. The CDR3 has 16 residues. The germline CDR1 and CDR2 sequences are MNHGY and SAAAGT. The CDR3 bases are TGTGCCAGCAGTTACTCGGTGGGAGACTCTGGAAACACCATATATTTT. Its translation is CASSYSVGDSGNTIYF.

This chain joins TRBV1 and TRBJ1-5. TRBV1 is a listed pseudogene. The CDR3 sequence is 16 residues long. CDR3 region: CASSQVRGDSNQPQHF. The CDR3 region has the DNA TGCGCCAGCAGCCAAGTCCGGGGGGATAGCAATCAGCCCCAGCATTTT.

The V gene is TRBV5-1, the J gene TRBJ2-3; 10 bases fit TRBD1. CDR1 and CDR2 from the germline V gene are SGHRS and YFSETQ. V gave up 4 bases and J gave up 3 bases; unmatched junction bases: 5. The CDR3 sequence is 15 residues long. The CDR3 region is CASSPTGQGTDTQYF. CDR3 coding DNA: TGCGCCAGCAGCCCAACGGGACAGGGGACAGATACGCAGTATTTT.

V gene TRBV19 combines with J gene TRBJ1-2; 9 bases fit TRBD1. J lost 2 bases, V lost 3 bases, and 7 bases had no gene match. Germline lookup yields CDR1 LNHDA and CDR2 SQIVND (reference sequence). The CDR3 contains 16 residues. CDR3 sequence reads: CASSMKGTGPNYGYTF. The DNA of the CDR3 is TGTGCCAGTAGTATGAAAGGGACAGGGCCCAACTATGGCTACACCTTC.